A single sample gave rise to the 17 T cell receptor beta chains below, sequenced in a study of shared clonotypes between healthy human individuals. Naive CD8 isolation took CD45RO-negative cells positively selected for CCR7 and excluded terminally differentiated effector memory CD45RA+ cells. Profiling relied on immunoSEQ multiplex PCR, and the TCRdb table lists in-frame clones only, not all of them. The table records roughly 2.1 million clones, approximately 94% of them present only once. Sequencing used naive CD8+ T cells from PBMCs. The receptor source for this set is a man younger than 35 in good health. Some clones in this sample may be carry-over from other donors' samples.

This chain uses TRBV5-6 with TRBJ1-3; 7 bases are shared with TRBD1. After removal of 5 bases from V and 4 bases from J, the junction contained 12 bases not matched to a gene. This CDR3 has 16 residues. CDR1 is SGHDT and CDR2 is YYEEEE in the germline V gene. CDR3 in DNA: TGTGCCAGCAGGGACCCCGGGAGGGGGCAAGGAAACACCATATATTTT. Its protein product is CASRDPGRGQGNTIYF. The full variable domain, in which reference TRBV5-6 and TRBJ1-3 provide the parts outside the CDR3, is DAGVTQSPTHLIKTRGQQVTLRCSPKSGHDTVSWYQQALGQGPQFIFQYYEEEERQRGNFPDRFSGHQFPNYSSELNVNALLLGDSALYLCASRDPGRGQGNTIYFGEGSWLTVV.

The J gene is TRBJ2-7, the V gene TRBV7-9, with D unclear. The germline V and J ends were trimmed by 3 bases and 5 bases, with 11 bases remaining between them. The CDR3 covers 13 residues. Per germline, CDR1 SEHNR and CDR2 FQNEAQ (reference sequence). In DNA, the CDR3 is TGTGCCAGCAGCTTCATGGTGGACCACGAGCAGTACTTC. Protein product: CASSFMVDHEQYF.

V gene TRBV5-4 combines with J gene TRBJ1-1; no clear D. V gave up 1 base and J gave up 1 base, with 5 bases separating them. Germline V gene data show CDR1 as SGHNT and CDR2 as YYREEE (reference sequence). This CDR3 is 13 amino acids long. The CDR3 loop reads CASSLLENTEAFF. Written as DNA, the CDR3 is TGTGCCAGCAGCTTGTTGGAGAACACTGAAGCTTTCTTT.

This rearrangement joins TRBV9 to TRBJ2-7; TRBD2 is a possible D gene (5 bases). Germline V gene sequence: CDR1 SGDLS, CDR2 YYNGEE. V dropped 4 bases and J dropped 3 bases, with 14 bases sitting between them. The CDR3 spans 14 residues. The CDR3 sequence is CASSPSGLYYEQYF. The CDR3 DNA follows: TGTGCCAGCAGCCCGAGTGGACTGTACTACGAGCAGTACTTC.

The V gene is TRBV2, the J gene TRBJ2-4; 7 nucleotides agree with TRBD2. Germline V gene lookup returns CDR1 SNHLY and CDR2 FYNNEI. J lost 9 bases, V lost 9 bases, and 8 bases had no gene match. The CDR3 runs to 12 residues. The CDR3 coding sequence is TGTGCCAGACTGGGGGAGGGAGGCATTCAGTACTTC. As protein: CARLGEGGIQYF.

This chain connects TRBV11-1 to TRBJ2-1; the match to TRBD2 covers 10 bases. Germline CDR1 and CDR2: SGHAT and FQDESV (reference sequence). Trimming removed 7 bases from V and 1 base from J; junction bases left unmatched: 7. The CDR3 extends over 16 amino acids. CDR3 sequence: CASTLSSGSSYNEQFF. In DNA form, the CDR3 reads TGTGCCAGCACCCTCTCTAGCGGGAGTTCCTACAATGAGCAGTTCTTC.

This clone was observed a single time. The CDR3 region is CASAERTHLSEQYF. The CDR3 DNA is TGTGCCAGCGCGGAAAGGACACATCTGTCGGAGCAGTACTTC. The rearrangement joins TRBV7-2 to TRBJ2-7; D perhaps matches TRBD1 (5 bases). The CDR3 has 14 residues. Between the trimmed V and J ends, which lost 8 bases and 7 bases, there was a span of 21 bases. Germline CDR1 SGHTA, CDR2 FQGNSA.

The CDR3 coding sequence is TGTGCCAGTATCTCTAGGGGGGACAGGGAACGACTAGCGGGACGGCGCGAGCAGTACTTC. Amino acids: CASISRGDRERLAGRREQYF. This chain uses TRBV19 with TRBJ2-7; 11 bases align to TRBD2. V lost 7 bases and J lost 6; bases outside the gene matches: 26. This CDR3 spans 20 amino acids. CDR1 and CDR2 (germline): LNHDA, SQIVND (reference sequence).

The chain employs TRBV6-5 and TRBJ2-1; the D gene is possibly TRBD2 (5 bases). The CDR3 is 14 residues long. Germline loops: CDR1 MNHEY, CDR2 SVGAGI. Deletions cut 6 bases from V and 0 bases from J, with 9 bases between. The CDR3 loop is CASSQADSYNEQFF. As DNA, the CDR3 is TGTGCCAGCAGCCAAGCGGACTCCTACAATGAGCAGTTCTTC.

The chain combines TRBV28 with TRBJ1-2; tentatively, D is TRBD1 (5 bases). Germline lookup yields CDR1 MDHEN and CDR2 SYDVKM. V lost 6 bases and J lost 4, with 15 bases in between. This CDR3 has 14 residues. The CDR3 DNA sequence: TGTGCCAGCAGACCGAACAGGAGCCCCTATGGCTACACCTTC. This codes for CASRPNRSPYGYTF.

The chain links TRBV28 to TRBJ2-3, with 8 bases that match TRBD1. The CDR3 sequence is 14 residues long. After removal of 4 bases from V and 6 bases from J, the junction contained 6 bases not matched to a gene. Germline V CDR1 and CDR2: MDHEN, SYDVKM. CDR3 sequence reads: CASSSDRVDDTQYF. Here the CDR3 DNA reads TGTGCCAGCAGTTCGGACAGGGTTGACGATACGCAGTATTTT.

This chain connects TRBV11-2 to TRBJ1-1, with no clear D. This CDR3 contains 12 residues. V lost 1 base, J lost 6 bases, and 6 bases lay in between. CDR1 is SGHAT, CDR2 FQNNGV, per germline. The CDR3 coding sequence is TGTGCCAGCAGCTTAGGTCCCCCTGAAGCTTTCTTT. This sequence encodes CASSLGPPEAFF.

V gene TRBV29-1 combines with J gene TRBJ2-3; TRBD2 agrees at 9 bases. Trimming cost V 4 bases and J 8 bases; bases outside gene matches: 22. This CDR3 comprises 18 residues. CDR1 is SQVTM and CDR2 is ANQGSEA in the germline V gene. The CDR3 coding sequence is TGCAGCGTTGTCATCAGAGGGGCTAGCGGGATTCCCGACGGTACGCAGTATTTT. Protein: CSVVIRGASGIPDGTQYF.

The V gene is TRBV28, the J gene TRBJ2-5, with D perhaps assigned TRBD1 or TRBD2 (5 bases each). The assigned J gene may be wrong: the sequence end matches TRBJ2-7 better. The CDR3 has 14 amino acids. The germline V gene has CDR1 MDHEN and CDR2 SYDVKM. The CDR3: CASSYGGADYEQYF. In DNA form, the CDR3 reads TGTGCCAGCAGTTATGGGGGTGCGGACTACGAGCAGTACTTC.

The gene calls are TRBV27 and TRBJ1-1; D is undetermined. V lost 7 bases and J lost 1, with 16 bases in between. The length of the CDR3 is 15 residues. Germline CDR1 is MNHEY and CDR2 is SMNVEV (reference sequence). Written as DNA, the CDR3 is TGTGCCAGCACCCCCCTAAGTTCGGGGAACACTGAAGCTTTCTTT. Protein product: CASTPLSSGNTEAFF.

Here the CDR3 DNA reads TGTGCCAGCAGCTTCGGCACAGGGTTTGGCTACACCTTC. Translation gives CASSFGTGFGYTF. This rearrangement joins TRBV7-3 to TRBJ1-2; a weak D match, TRBD1 (6 bases). CDR3 length: 13 amino acids. Per germline, CDR1 SGHTA and CDR2 FQGTGA. Trimming shortened V by 3 bases and J by 7 bases, and 12 bases separated the two germline ends.

This chain joins TRBV9 and TRBJ2-7; possibly TRBD2 for D (6 bases). CDR3 length: 14 amino acids. The germline gives CDR1 SGDLS, CDR2 YYNGEE. V was cut by 4 bases and J by 3 bases, with 14 bases left in between. Written as DNA, the CDR3 is TGTGCCAGCAGCCCAGGGACTCCGGTCTACGAGCAGTACTTC. This translates into CASSPGTPVYEQYF.